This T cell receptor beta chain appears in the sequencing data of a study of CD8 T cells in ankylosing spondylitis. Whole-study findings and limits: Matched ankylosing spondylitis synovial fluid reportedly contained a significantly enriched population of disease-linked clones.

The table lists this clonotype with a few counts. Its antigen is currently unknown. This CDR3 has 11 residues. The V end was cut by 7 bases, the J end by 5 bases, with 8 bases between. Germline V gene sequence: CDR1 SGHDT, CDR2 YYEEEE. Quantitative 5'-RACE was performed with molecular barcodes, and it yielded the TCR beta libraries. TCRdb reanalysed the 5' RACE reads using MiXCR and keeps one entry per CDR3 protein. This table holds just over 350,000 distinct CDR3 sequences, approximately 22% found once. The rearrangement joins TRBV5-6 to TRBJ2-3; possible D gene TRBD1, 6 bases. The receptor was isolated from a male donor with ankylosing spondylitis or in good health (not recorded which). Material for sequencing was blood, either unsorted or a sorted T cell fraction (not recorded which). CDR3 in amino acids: CASLGGDTQYF. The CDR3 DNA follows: TGTGCCAGCCTAGGGGGAGATACGCAGTATTTT. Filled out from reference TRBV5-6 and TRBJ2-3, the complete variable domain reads DAGVTQSPTHLIKTRGQQVTLRCSPKSGHDTVSWYQQALGQGPQFIFQYYEEEERQRGNFPDRFSGHQFPNYSSELNVNALLLGDSALYLCASLGGDTQYFGPGTRLTVL.